A few counts support the clone carrying this T cell receptor (beta chain). The CDR3 sequence is 16 residues long. J gave up 5 bases and V 3 bases, and 8 bases lay outside the gene matches. The germline V gene has CDR1 MNHEY and CDR2 SMNVEV (reference sequence). This specimen belongs to a study of blood T cell repertoires in COVID-19. This study enrolled people aged about 18 to 95 from about two dozen US geographic areas. Participants' reported clinical history set cohort assignment. TCRdb keeps only in-frame clones here, not all; method: immunoSEQ multiplex PCR. The table shows around 480,000 clones, with around 90% occurring only once.

The sequencing sample was made of PBMCs or T cells enriched from blood (not recorded which). This rearrangement joins TRBV27 to TRBJ1-5; TRBD1 matches 9 bases. The receptor was isolated from a woman under 30 who had recovered from COVID-19. CDR3 DNA sequence: TGTGCCAGCAGTTTCCTCCGGGACAGGGATCATCAGCCCCAGCATTTT. Translated: CASSFLRDRDHQPQHF.